This TCR beta chain came from a study of T cells after yellow fever vaccination. General study findings and limits: In post-booster samples, most primary-vaccination clones reappeared (about 96% CD4, 70% to 90% CD8).

CDR3 length: 13 residues. Looked up from germline, CDR1 is KGHSH and CDR2 is LQKENI. V was pared by 2 bases and J by 3 bases, with 7 bases between. In TCRdb, the 5' RACE reads were re-called with MiXCR into one record per CDR3 protein. This sample yields under 400,000 distinct CDR3 sequences, of which approximately 10% are seen a single time; roughly 18% belongs to the top ten. Turning to this clonotype: Its specificity is not known.

This receptor was obtained from a young man who received the YFV17D yellow fever vaccine. The chain recombines TRBV18 with TRBJ1-2; no firm D call. Material: PBMCs, obtained on the day of the first yellow fever vaccination. The DNA for the CDR3 is TGTGCCAGCTCACCATCCGGGGACTATGGCTACACCTTC. It is translated as CASSPSGDYGYTF.